The present entry profiles one T cell receptor beta chain with its context. Trimming stripped 4 bases from V and 0 bases from J, with 12 bases between. The germline gives CDR1 SQVTM, CDR2 ANQGSEA. The CDR3 contains 14 residues. From blood CD8+ and CD4+ T cells, TCR beta sequences were generated. Negative isolation yielded CD4+ and CD8+ T cells, and FACS enriched TEMRA cells. The record originates from a study of CD8 T cells in Susac syndrome. Random hexamers were used to reverse transcribe an amount of about 0.45 to 1 ug RNA. TCR beta CDR3 was amplified by immunoSEQ covering 54 Vbeta and 13 Jbeta. MiXCR, applied by TCRdb to the immunoSEQ multiplex PCR reads, yields one record per CDR3 protein. The data contain under 200,000 distinct CDR3 sequences, 95% of them singletons.

The chain links TRBV29-1 to TRBJ1-1, with no clear D. The sequence was obtained from a human donor in good health. The sequenced sample was CD4+ T cells from PBMCs. CDR3 in amino acids: CSVAGKYMNTEAFF. CDR3 DNA: TGCAGCGTTGCCGGGAAGTACATGAACACTGAAGCTTTCTTT.